One and the same sample provided the 22 T cell receptor beta chains below, sequenced in a study of T cells in women clearing cervical HPV infection. Assay used: immunoSEQ multiplex PCR; TCRdb lists only in-frame clones, some missing. The sample's table shows 36,000 or so clones. Sequenced: blood buffy coat. The receptors originated from a woman between 18 and 69 years old with a cervical HPV16 infection that either progressed to CIN3+ or cleared (not recorded which).

CDR3 sequence reads: CASSRLQGSEQYF. Partial CDR3 DNA: TGTGCCAGCAGTAGACTACAGGGCTCCGAG. The chain carries TRBV2 and TRBJ2-7, with D perhaps matching TRBD1 (6 bases). The missing CDR3 end, 3 residues past where the read stops, is filled in from the germline J gene. This CDR3 has 13 amino acids. V gave up 5 bases and J gave up 6 bases, with 14 bases separating them. The V gene's germline CDR1 is SNHLY and CDR2 FYNNEI.

Concerning this clone: The read is 3 residues too short to cover the CDR3 end, so that end is filled in from the germline J gene. The V call is TRBV7-9, the J call TRBJ1-2; TRBD1 is a possible D gene (5 bases). The germline V gene has CDR1 SEHNR and CDR2 FQNEAQ (reference sequence). The CDR3 has 14 amino acids. The CDR3 loop is CASSRTGSKNIYTF. The DNA read from the CDR3 is TGTGCCAGCAGCCGAACAGGTTCCAAAAACATC.

About this clone: The read is 3 residues too short to cover the CDR3 end, so that end is filled in from the germline J gene. The genes are TRBV6-2 or TRBV6-3 and TRBJ1-2; D is undetermined. The CDR3 sequence is 13 residues long. Germline V gene data show CDR1 as MNHEY and CDR2 as SVGEGT. The CDR3 bases that were read are TGTGCCAGCAGTTACTCGAGCAGGCTGGAC. Encoded protein: CASSYSSRLD. The CDR3, in full, reads CASSYSSRLDYTF.

Turning to this clone: The read stops 3 residues short of the end of the CDR3; the missing end is completed from the germline J gene. This chain uses TRBV5-1 with TRBJ1-1; 8 bases fit TRBD1. Unmatched junction bases numbered 3, after V lost 4 bases and J lost 1 base. CDR3 length equals 14 residues. Germline V gives CDR1 SGHRS, CDR2 YFSETQ. Incomplete CDR3 DNA: TGCGCCAGCAGCCCTGGGACAGGGAACACTGAA. Encoded protein: CASSPGTGNTE. The whole CDR3 protein reads CASSPGTGNTEAFF. The full variable domain, rest sourced from reference TRBV5-1 and TRBJ1-1, is KAGVTQTPRYLIKTRGQQVTLSCSPISGHRSVSWYQQTPGQGLQFLFEYFSETQRNKGNFPGRFSGRQFSNSRSEMNVSTLELGDSALYLCASSPGTGNTEAFFGQGTRLTVV.

Notes on this clone: The sequence runs out 3 residues before the end of the CDR3; the remainder is reconstructed from the germline J gene. This sequence joins TRBV6-2 or TRBV6-3 and TRBJ2-3; D ambiguous. The CDR3 covers 15 residues. The V gene's germline CDR1 is MNHEY and CDR2 SVGEGT. V was shortened by 6 bases and J by 8 bases, with 21 bases between the two germline ends. CDR3 DNA, as far as it was read: TGTGCCAGCAGCCCGGCTAGAGGCTCCGCTGGTACG. The encoded protein is CASSPARGSAGT. The complete CDR3 reads CASSPARGSAGTQYF.

Comments on this clone: With the read ending 3 residues before the CDR3 end, the germline J gene is used to fill in that end. The rearrangement joins TRBV5-1 to TRBJ2-3, with 9 positions matching TRBD2. This CDR3 is 17 amino acids long. The germline V gene has CDR1 SGHRS and CDR2 YFSETQ. J lost 2 bases, V lost 0 bases, and 7 bases had no gene match. CDR3 DNA (partial): TGCGCCAGCAGCTTGGGGGCCCTAGCGGGGAACACAGATACG. As protein: CASSLGALAGNTDT. In full, the CDR3 reads CASSLGALAGNTDTQYF.

Remarks on this clone: The read comes to an end 3 residues before the CDR3 does, leaving the germline J gene to fill in the end. The V call is TRBV30, the J call TRBJ1-2; 11 bases agree with TRBD1. The CDR3 extends over 13 amino acids. Unmatched junction bases numbered 4, after V lost 4 bases and J lost 6 bases. Germline V gives CDR1 GTSNPN, CDR2 SVGIG (reference sequence). The CDR3: CAWTRDRGDGYTF. The CDR3 bases that were read are TGTGCCTGGACTCGGGACAGGGGGGATGGC. The full variable domain, rest sourced from reference TRBV30 and TRBJ1-2, is SQTIHQWPATLVQPVGSPLSLECTVEGTSNPNLYWYRQAAGRGLQLLFYSVGIGQISSEVPQNLSASRPQDRQFILSSKKLLLSDSGFYLCAWTRDRGDGYTFGSGTRLTVV.

To note about this clone: The sequence runs out 3 residues before the end of the CDR3; the remainder is reconstructed from the germline J gene. The chain joins TRBV20-1 to TRBJ2-3; no reliable D call. CDR3 length: 11 amino acids. Germline CDR1 reads DFQATT; CDR2 reads SNEGSKA (reference sequence). The V end lost 4 bases, the J end lost 6 bases, and 8 bases lay between the germline ends. Partial CDR3 DNA: TGCAGTGCTATCGCGGCTGATACG. Protein sequence: CSAIAADT. The whole CDR3 sequence is CSAIAADTQYF.

Regarding this clone: The CDR3 end falls 3 residues outside the read, so it is completed with the germline J gene. The chain joins TRBV13 to TRBJ2-7, with D perhaps TRBD1 (6 bases). From germline, CDR1 is PRHDT and CDR2 FYEKMQ (reference sequence). The CDR3 loop spans 14 amino acids. Trimming stripped 3 bases from V and 2 bases from J, with 11 bases between. The CDR3 bases that were read are TGTGCCAGCAGCTTTCAGGGGCCAACCTACGAG. Its protein is CASSFQGPTYE. The complete CDR3 sequence is CASSFQGPTYEQYF.

Notes on this clone: The CDR3 end lies 3 residues beyond the end of the read and is filled in from the germline J gene. The genes are TRBV24-1 and TRBJ2-2, with D maybe TRBD1 (5 bases). Germline V lookup: CDR1 KGHDR, CDR2 SFDVKD. Trimming took off 1 base at V and 8 bases at J, with 7 bases between the two ends. The CDR3 consists of 13 residues. CDR3 DNA, as far as it was read: TGTGCCACCAGTGATTTAGGGGCAGGGGAG. As protein: CATSDLGAGE. The full CDR3 sequence reads CATSDLGAGELFF.

About this clone itself: The CDR3 is cut off 3 residues early in the read; its end comes from the germline J gene. This chain uses TRBV19 with TRBJ1-2; 7 bases agree with TRBD1. This CDR3 has 16 residues. Germline CDR1 LNHDA, CDR2 SQIVND (reference sequence). CDR3 region: CASSIGGTVAKNIYTF. CDR3 DNA, as far as it was read: TGTGCCAGTAGTATAGGGGGGACAGTAGCCAAAAACATC.

About this clone: The CDR3 goes on 3 residues after the read ends, and that part is filled in from the germline J gene. The V call is TRBV6-2 or TRBV6-3, the J call TRBJ2-2; 7 nucleotides line up with TRBD1. The germline gives CDR1 MNHEY, CDR2 SVGEGT. The CDR3 sequence is 17 residues long. The CDR3 sequence is CASSYSRTGSGANVLFF. The DNA read from the CDR3 is TGTGCCAGCAGTTACTCCAGGACAGGATCTGGGGCCAACGTG.

This chain's CDR3 is CASSYSRGKGYGYTF. The sequenced part of the CDR3 DNA is TGTGCCAGCAGTTACTCCAGGGGAAAGGGCTATGGC. V usage is TRBV6-2 or TRBV6-3 and J usage is TRBJ1-2, with a tentative D call TRBD1 (6 bases). The CDR3 end is not reached by the read, which stops 3 residues before it; the germline J gene fills it in. V lost 0 bases to trimming and J lost 4 bases, with 12 bases between them. The V gene's germline CDR1 is MNHEY and CDR2 SVGEGT. The CDR3 totals 15 residues.

Worth noting for this clone: The read falls 3 residues short of the CDR3 end, and the missing part is taken from the germline J gene. The chain employs TRBV7-8 and TRBJ2-3; 13 positions match TRBD2. Per germline, CDR1 SGHVS and CDR2 FQNEAQ. The CDR3 covers 15 residues. Unmatched junction bases numbered 3, after V lost 4 bases and J lost 5 bases. The sequenced part of the CDR3 DNA is TGTGCCAGCAGCTCCACTAGCGGGAGGGTAGATACG. The encoded protein is CASSSTSGRVDT. The entire CDR3 sequence reads CASSSTSGRVDTQYF.

Worth noting for this clone: The read terminates 3 residues ahead of where the CDR3 ends, so the germline J gene completes it. V gene TRBV20-1 combines with J gene TRBJ1-2; 9 nucleotides agree with TRBD1. Germline V gene sequence: CDR1 DFQATT, CDR2 SNEGSKA (reference sequence). The CDR3 has 15 residues. The CDR3 here is CSVPGQGFYTQGYTF. CDR3 DNA (partial): TGCAGTGTCCCGGGACAGGGCTTTTACACCCAGGGC.

With regard to this clone: The DNA ends 3 residues before the CDR3 does, and the rest of the CDR3 is filled in from the germline J gene. The chain is built from TRBV5-1 and TRBJ2-3; TRBD2 aligns across 9 bases. The CDR3 runs 16 residues. V trimming: 3 bases; J trimming: 1 base; junction bases outside the gene matches: 6. Germline CDR1 and CDR2: SGHRS and YFSETQ. Partial CDR3 DNA: TGCGCCAGCAGCTCTCTTTCTAGCGGGGGCACAGATACG. Translating gives CASSSLSSGGTDT. The whole CDR3 region reads CASSSLSSGGTDTQYF.

A note on this clone: The sequenced fragment ends 3 residues before the CDR3 boundary, so the rest is inferred from the germline J gene. The gene calls are TRBV12-3 or TRBV12-4 and TRBJ2-7; possible D gene TRBD2, 5 bases. V lost 2 bases, J lost 1 base, and 12 bases lay in between. The CDR3 runs to 15 residues. Partial CDR3 DNA: TGTGCCAGCAGTTTAACGGGGTCCTTATCCTACGAG. It is translated as CASSLTGSLSYE. The CDR3 as a whole reads CASSLTGSLSYEQYF.

About this clone itself: With the read ending 3 residues before the CDR3 end, the germline J gene is used to fill in that end. The V call is TRBV5-4, the J call TRBJ1-6; 9 bases map to TRBD1. CDR3 length equals 15 residues. Germline assignment: CDR1 SGHNT and CDR2 YYREEE (reference sequence). Trimming at V came to 1 base and at J to 9 bases, leaving 5 bases not matched to a gene. Incomplete CDR3 DNA: TGTGCCAGCAGCTTGAACCGGGACAGGGTTTCACCC. Protein sequence: CASSLNRDRVSP. The whole CDR3 is CASSLNRDRVSPLHF.

With regard to this clone: Sequencing ends 3 residues short of the CDR3 end; the germline J gene provides the rest. This chain joins TRBV20-1 and TRBJ1-1; 10 nucleotides align to TRBD1. This CDR3 has 16 amino acids. Trimming took 3 bases from V and 5 from J; bases not matched to a gene: 12. The germline V gene encodes CDR1 DFQATT and CDR2 SNEGSKA (reference sequence). The CDR3 DNA, read in part, is TGCAGTGCTAGCCCACCGGGACAGGGGTTTGGTACTGAA. It codes for CSASPPGQGFGTE. The CDR3 in its entirety is CSASPPGQGFGTEAFF.

Of note for this clone: The read halts 3 residues ahead of the CDR3 end, with the missing end drawn from the germline J gene. V usage is TRBV5-1 and J usage is TRBJ2-3, with D uncertain. The CDR3 is made up of 13 amino acids. V lost 0 bases to trimming and J lost 3 bases, with 5 bases between them. Germline values: CDR1 SGHRS, CDR2 YFSETQ. The part of the CDR3 DNA that was read is TGCGCCAGCAGCTTGGTAGGGACAGATACG. Translation: CASSLVGTDT. The entire CDR3 protein reads CASSLVGTDTQYF. The full variable domain, rest sourced from reference TRBV5-1 and TRBJ2-3, is KAGVTQTPRYLIKTRGQQVTLSCSPISGHRSVSWYQQTPGQGLQFLFEYFSETQRNKGNFPGRFSGRQFSNSRSEMNVSTLELGDSALYLCASSLVGTDTQYFGPGTRLTVL.

Notes on this clone: The sequenced fragment ends 3 residues before the CDR3 boundary, so the rest is inferred from the germline J gene. The V gene is TRBV10-3, the J gene TRBJ1-1, with D maybe TRBD1 (5 bases). Looked up from germline, CDR1 is ENHRY and CDR2 is SYGVKD. This CDR3 is built from 12 residues. CDR3 DNA, as far as it was read: TGTGCCATGGGACTAGACACAGATACG. Its protein product is CAMGLDTDT. The whole CDR3 is CAMGLDTDTAFF.

Note on this clone: Read coverage stops 3 residues before the CDR3 terminus; the germline J gene supplies the remainder. The chain employs TRBV20-1 and TRBJ2-3; the match to TRBD2 covers 12 bases. V lost 3 bases to trimming and J lost 3 bases; unmatched junction nucleotides: 7. Germline loops: CDR1 DFQATT, CDR2 SNEGSKA (reference sequence). This CDR3 comprises 16 residues. The CDR3 loop is CSASYLLAGGTDTQYF. The part of the CDR3 DNA that was read is TGCAGTGCTAGTTATCTACTAGCGGGGGGAACAGATACG.